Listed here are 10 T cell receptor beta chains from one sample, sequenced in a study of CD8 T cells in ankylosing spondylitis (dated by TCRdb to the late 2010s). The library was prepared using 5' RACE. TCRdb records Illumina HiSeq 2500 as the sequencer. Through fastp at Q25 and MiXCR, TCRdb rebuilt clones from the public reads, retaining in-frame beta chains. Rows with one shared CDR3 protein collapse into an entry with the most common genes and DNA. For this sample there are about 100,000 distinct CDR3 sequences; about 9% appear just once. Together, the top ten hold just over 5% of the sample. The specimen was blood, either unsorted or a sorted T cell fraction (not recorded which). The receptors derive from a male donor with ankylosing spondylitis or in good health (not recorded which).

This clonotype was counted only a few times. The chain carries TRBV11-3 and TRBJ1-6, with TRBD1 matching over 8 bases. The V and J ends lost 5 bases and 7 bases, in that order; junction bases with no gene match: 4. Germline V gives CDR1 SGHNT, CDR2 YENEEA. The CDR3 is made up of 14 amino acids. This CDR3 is CASSPGTGNSPLHF. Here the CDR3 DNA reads TGTGCCAGCAGCCCAGGGACAGGCAATTCACCCCTCCACTTT.

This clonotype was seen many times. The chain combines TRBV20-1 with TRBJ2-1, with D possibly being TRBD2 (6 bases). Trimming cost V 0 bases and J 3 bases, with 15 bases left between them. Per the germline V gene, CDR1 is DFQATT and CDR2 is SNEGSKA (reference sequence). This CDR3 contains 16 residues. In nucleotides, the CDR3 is TGCAGTGCTAGAGATCCCGCCCTAGCGTTCTACAATGAGCAGTTCTTC. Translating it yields CSARDPALAFYNEQFF.

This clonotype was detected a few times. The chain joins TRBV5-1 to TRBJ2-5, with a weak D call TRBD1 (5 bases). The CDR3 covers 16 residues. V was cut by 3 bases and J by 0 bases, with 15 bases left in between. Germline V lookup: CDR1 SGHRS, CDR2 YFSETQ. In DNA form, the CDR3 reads TGCGCCAGCAGCTCTACCGACAGAGTGTACCAAGAGACCCAGTACTTC. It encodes CASSSTDRVYQETQYF.

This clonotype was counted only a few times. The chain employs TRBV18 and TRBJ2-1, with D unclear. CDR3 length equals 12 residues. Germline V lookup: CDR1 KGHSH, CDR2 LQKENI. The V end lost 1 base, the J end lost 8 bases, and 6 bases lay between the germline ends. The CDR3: CASSPRGDEQFF. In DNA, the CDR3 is TGTGCCAGCTCACCACGAGGCGATGAGCAGTTCTTC.

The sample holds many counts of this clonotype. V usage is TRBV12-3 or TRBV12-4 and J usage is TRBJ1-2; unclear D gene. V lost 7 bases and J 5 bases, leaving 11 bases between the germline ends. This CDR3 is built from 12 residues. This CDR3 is CASTPLGYGYTF. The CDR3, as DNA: TGTGCCAGCACCCCACTCGGGTATGGCTACACCTTC.

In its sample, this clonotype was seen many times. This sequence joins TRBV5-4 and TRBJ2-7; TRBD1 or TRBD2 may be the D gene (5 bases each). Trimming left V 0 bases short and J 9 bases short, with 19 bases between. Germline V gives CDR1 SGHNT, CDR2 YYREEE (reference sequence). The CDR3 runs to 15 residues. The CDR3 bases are TGTGCCAGCAGCTTGGATAGCAGGGACCCGAAGGGGCAGTACTTC. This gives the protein CASSLDSRDPKGQYF. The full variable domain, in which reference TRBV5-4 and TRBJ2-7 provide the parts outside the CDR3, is ETGVTQSPTHLIKTRGQQVTLRCSSQSGHNTVSWYQQALGQGPQFIFQYYREEENGRGNFPPRFSGLQFPNYSSELNVNALELDDSALYLCASSLDSRDPKGQYFGPGTRLTVT.

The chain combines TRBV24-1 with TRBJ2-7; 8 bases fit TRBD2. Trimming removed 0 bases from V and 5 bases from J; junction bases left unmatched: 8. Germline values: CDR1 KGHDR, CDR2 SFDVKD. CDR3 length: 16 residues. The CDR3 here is CATSDLGGSGVHEQYF. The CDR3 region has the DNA TGTGCCACCAGTGATTTGGGTGGTAGCGGGGTTCACGAGCAGTACTTC.

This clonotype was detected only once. CDR3 sequence: CASSPRTSGENNEQFF. CDR3 bases: TGCGCCAGCAGCCCCCGGACTAGCGGGGAGAACAATGAGCAGTTCTTC. The rearrangement uses TRBV5-1 and TRBJ2-1, with 12 positions matching TRBD2. The trim removed 4 bases at V and 5 bases at J, leaving 7 bases unmatched. In germline, CDR1 is SGHRS, CDR2 YFSETQ. The CDR3 loop spans 16 amino acids.

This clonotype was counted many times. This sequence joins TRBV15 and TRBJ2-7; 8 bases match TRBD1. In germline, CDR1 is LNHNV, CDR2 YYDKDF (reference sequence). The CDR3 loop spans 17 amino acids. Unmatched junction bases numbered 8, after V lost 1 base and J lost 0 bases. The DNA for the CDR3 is TGTGCCACCAGCAGAGGTCGGACAGGGATTTACTCCTACGAGCAGTACTTC. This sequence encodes CATSRGRTGIYSYEQYF.

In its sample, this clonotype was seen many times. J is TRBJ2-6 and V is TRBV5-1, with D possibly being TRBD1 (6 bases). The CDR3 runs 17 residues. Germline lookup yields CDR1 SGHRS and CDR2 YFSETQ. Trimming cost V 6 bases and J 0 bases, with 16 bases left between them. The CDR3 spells CASNPADSSSGANVLTF. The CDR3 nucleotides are TGCGCCAGCAATCCGGCGGACAGCAGCTCTGGGGCCAACGTCCTGACTTTC.